Listed below are T cell receptor beta chains from one sample, sequenced in a study of blood T cell repertoires in COVID-19. The repertoire was sequenced with immunoSEQ multiplex PCR; TCRdb's copy has only in-frame clones and lacks some. The table has 60,000 to 70,000 clones, roughly 80% seen once. Specimen: peripheral blood. Receptors originate from a human donor in a cohort sampled during active COVID-19. Each CDR3 is given with its conserved first and last residue. The D gene is left open where the match is weak. Only part of the rows carry a size: once, few, many, or a class if the clone is expanded.

len,abundance,v_gene,d_gene,j_gene,CDR3nt,CDR3aa
13,.,TRBV28,TRBD1,TRBJ1-2,TGTGCCAGCAGTTTGCGGGACAGATATGGCTACACCTTC,CASSLRDRYGYTF
13,.,TRBV6-5,.,TRBJ1-2,TGTGCCAGCAGTCCTGACAGGAACTATGGCTACACCTTC,CASSPDRNYGYTF
13,.,TRBV18,.,TRBJ1-1,TGTGCCAGCTCACTACTACAAGACCTTGAAGCTTTCTTT,CASSLLQDLEAFF
16,.,TRBV5-1,TRBD1,TRBJ1-1,TGCGCCAGCAGCGCCCAACAGGGGACCGGCAACACTGAAGCTTTCTTT,CASSAQQGTGNTEAFF
15,.,TRBV7-7,.,TRBJ1-3,TGTGCTAGCAGCCAAGACTCAAGCTCTGGAAACACCATATATTTT,CASSQDSSSGNTIYF
15,once,TRBV7-2,.,TRBJ2-7,TGTGCCAGCAGCTTACATGGGGGGGCCGGATCCGAGCAGTACTTC,CASSLHGGAGSEQYF
17,.,TRBV30,.,TRBJ1-4,TGTGCCTGGAGCGCCTATGGGAGGGGAGCAACTAATGAAAAACTGTTTTTT,CAWSAYGRGATNEKLFF
13,once,TRBV19,.,TRBJ2-3,TGTGCCAGTAAGTTCGCGGGGGCTGATACGCAGTATTTT,CASKFAGADTQYF
15,.,TRBV11-2,TRBD1,TRBJ2-3,TGTGCCAGCAGCTTGAACCAGGGGGTTGTAGATACGCAGTATTTT,CASSLNQGVVDTQYF
15,.,TRBV7-9,TRBD1,TRBJ1-1,TGTGCCAGCAGCCCCCCCGGACAGGGGCAATCTGAAGCTTTCTTT,CASSPPGQGQSEAFF
14,.,TRBV3-1/TRBV3-2,.,TRBJ1-2,TGTGCCAGCAGCCAAGACCGACAGCCCTATGGCTACACCTTC,CASSQDRQPYGYTF
15,once,TRBV5-1,.,TRBJ2-5,TGCGCCAGCAGCTCCCAAGCGGCTAGCCAAGAGACCCAGTACTTC,CASSSQAASQETQYF
14,.,TRBV27,.,TRBJ1-2,TGTGCCAGCAGCCCGGGTGTCTTCTTCTATGGCTACACCTTC,CASSPGVFFYGYTF
15,.,TRBV5-1,.,TRBJ2-7,TGCGCCAGCCAGCCGGGTGGAGGGAGCTCCTACGAGCAGTACTTC,CASQPGGGSSYEQYF
13,once,TRBV5-1,.,TRBJ1-1,TGCGCCAGCAGAACGGGGGGGTTGACTGAAGCTTTCTTT,CASRTGGLTEAFF
10,.,TRBV28,.,TRBJ1-5,TGTGCTACGCAGGGGCAGCCCCAGCATTTT,CATQGQPQHF
16,.,TRBV18,TRBD2,TRBJ2-3,TGTGCCAGCTCACCATGGAATAGCGGGGGCGCAGATACGCAGTATTTT,CASSPWNSGGADTQYF
16,.,TRBV9,TRBD1,TRBJ2-1,TGTGCCAGCAGCGTAACTCCGGGAAGGGGGCACAATGAGCAGTTCTTC,CASSVTPGRGHNEQFF
16,.,TRBV7-2,TRBD1,TRBJ2-1,TGTGCCAGCAGCCAAGGCCCAGGGACAGGATACAATGAGCAGTTCTTC,CASSQGPGTGYNEQFF
15,once,TRBV7-9,TRBD1,TRBJ2-3,TGTGCCAGCAGCTCGTGGGACAGAGAAACAGATACGCAGTATTTT,CASSSWDRETDTQYF
15,.,TRBV2,.,TRBJ2-2,TGTGCCAGCAGTGAACCCGGGGGGCGTGGCGGGGAGCTGTTTTTT,CASSEPGGRGGELFF
17,.,TRBV7-2,TRBD2,TRBJ2-2,TGTGCCAGCAGCTTATATCGTTCTAGCGGGGTGACCGGGGAGCTGTTTTTT,CASSLYRSSGVTGELFF
14,.,TRBV5-4,TRBD2,TRBJ2-1,TGTGCCAGCAGCTTGGAGCGGGGGGCGGGTGAGCAGTTCTTC,CASSLERGAGEQFF
13,.,TRBV5-1,.,TRBJ1-2,TGCGCCAGCAGCCTGGACAATAACTATGGCTACACCTTC,CASSLDNNYGYTF
13,.,TRBV2,.,TRBJ1-5,TGTGCCAGCAGTGGCGGGGGCGTCTCGCCCCAGCATTTT,CASSGGGVSPQHF
13,.,TRBV7-3,.,TRBJ1-3,TGTGCCAGCAGCTCCTCCTCTGGAAACACCATATATTTT,CASSSSSGNTIYF
13,.,TRBV4-3,.,TRBJ2-7,TGCGCCAGCAGCCAAGAACGGTTCTACGAGCAGTACTTC,CASSQERFYEQYF
12,.,TRBV5-6,.,TRBJ2-1,TGTGCCAGCAGCTTTACCCCGCAGGAGCAGTTCTTC,CASSFTPQEQFF
14,.,TRBV7-9,.,TRBJ2-4,TGTGCCAGCAGCTTATCACAAGCCAAAAACATTCAGTACTTC,CASSLSQAKNIQYF
13,.,TRBV7-9,.,TRBJ1-6,TGTGCCAGCAGCTTAGACATTAATTCACCCCTCCACTTT,CASSLDINSPLHF
13,.,TRBV6-6,.,TRBJ1-2,TGTGCCAGCAGGATGACAGCGAACTATGGCTACACCTTC,CASRMTANYGYTF
11,.,TRBV3-1/TRBV3-2,TRBD1,TRBJ1-1,TGTGCCAGCAGCCAGACAGGGGGAGCTTTCTTT,CASSQTGGAFF
15,.,TRBV19,TRBD2,TRBJ2-2,TGTGCCAGTGGAGTAGCGGGGGGGAACACCGGGGAGCTGTTTTTT,CASGVAGGNTGELFF
16,.,TRBV7-9,.,TRBJ2-3,TGTGCCAGCAGCTCTGGGACAAACCCTAGCACAGATACGCAGTATTTT,CASSSGTNPSTDTQYF
13,medium-sized,TRBV9,.,TRBJ1-1,TGTGCCAGCAGCGTAGCTCCGGGAGAAGAAGCTTTCTTT,CASSVAPGEEAFF
19,once,TRBV3-1/TRBV3-2,TRBD2,TRBJ2-5,TGTGCCAGCAGCCTCAGCCCCCCGAATAGCGGGGGGAGGTGGGAGACCCAGTACTTC,CASSLSPPNSGGRWETQYF
16,once,TRBV7-9,.,TRBJ2-5,TGTGCCAGCAGCACCCGAGACTACCCCCAGGTAGAGACCCAGTACTTC,CASSTRDYPQVETQYF
15,.,TRBV4-1,TRBD1,TRBJ2-1,TGCGCCAGCAGCCAAGGGGACAGGGGATACAATGAGCAGTTCTTC,CASSQGDRGYNEQFF
19,.,TRBV7-2,TRBD2,TRBJ2-3,TGTGCCAGCAGCTTAGTAAGGTTAGCGGGGGGAACTAGCACAGATACGCAGTATTTT,CASSLVRLAGGTSTDTQYF
13,once,TRBV2,.,TRBJ2-2,TGTGCCAGCAGTGGGAGAAACACCGGGGAGCTGTTTTTT,CASSGRNTGELFF